This note documents a single T cell receptor (beta chain) sequence. The antigen remains undetermined. Each donor had about 9.6 milliliters of peripheral blood drawn. Total RNA, at least 6 micrograms per sample, was extracted from PBMCs. The data belong to a study of blood T cells in healthy people across ages. Trimming left V 0 bases short and J 2 bases short, with 8 bases between. In germline, CDR1 is SNHLY, CDR2 FYNNEI. This CDR3 has 15 amino acids. Notes on the study in general: In long-lived donors, naive CD4+ cell counts and diversity exceeded those of aged donors.

A J-beta primer mix and a sample-barcoded 5' primer were used in a second PCR of roughly 6 to 11 cycles. TCRdb itself ran the 5' RACE reads through MiXCR, one entry per CDR3 protein. The table records fewer than 1.5 million distinct CDR3 sequences, roughly 45% of them present only once. The sample comprised blood. The rearrangement links TRBV2 to TRBJ1-3, with D uncertain. This clonotype was obtained from a woman younger than 30 in good health. CDR3 protein: CASSEALRPGNTIYF. Written as DNA, the CDR3 is TGTGCCAGCAGTGAAGCGCTTCGGCCTGGAAACACCATATATTTT.